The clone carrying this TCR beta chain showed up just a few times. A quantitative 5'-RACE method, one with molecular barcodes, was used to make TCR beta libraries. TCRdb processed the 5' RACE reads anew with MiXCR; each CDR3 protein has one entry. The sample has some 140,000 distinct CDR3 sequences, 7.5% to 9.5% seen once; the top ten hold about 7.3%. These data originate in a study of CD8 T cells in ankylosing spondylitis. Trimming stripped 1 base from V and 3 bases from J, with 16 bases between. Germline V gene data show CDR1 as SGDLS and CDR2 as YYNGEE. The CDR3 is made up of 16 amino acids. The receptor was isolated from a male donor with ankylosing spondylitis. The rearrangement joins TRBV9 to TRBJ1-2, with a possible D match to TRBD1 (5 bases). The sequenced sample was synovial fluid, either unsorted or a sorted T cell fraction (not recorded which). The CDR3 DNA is TGTGCCAGCAGCGTAAGACCTTCAGGGTTTGACTATGGCTACACCTTC. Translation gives CASSVRPSGFDYGYTF.